A single TCR beta chain is shown here with its context. Its target is not known. Germline V lookup: CDR1 MNHEY, CDR2 SMNVEV (reference sequence). This CDR3 is 14 amino acids long. The ends were cut back, 8 bases at V and 4 bases at J, with 17 bases in the middle. The treatment here: approximately nine-day PBMC culture with coronavirus spike peptide pools or control peptides (ViraFEST assay). During the years 2011-2018, before the COVID-19 pandemic, the unexposed donor's CD4+ T cells were collected. These data are taken from a study of vaccination and CD4 T cells after COVID-19. Study context: Culture controls were given either a CEFX pool, an HIV-1 Nef pool, or no peptide.

The Oncomine TCR Beta short-read assay was applied to DNA of cultured CD4+ T cells. It was from cultured CD4+ T cells that genomic DNA was extracted. TCRdb independently ran MiXCR on the PCR reads; one entry per CDR3 protein. The sample has thousands of distinct CDR3 sequences, about 31% seen once. Sequencing was done on a sample of CD4+ T cells from blood, cultured in vitro. This chain connects TRBV27 to TRBJ1-1; D remains unclear. The TCR sequence derives from a human donor in good health. CDR3 sequence reads: CASREVQFGTEAFF. CDR3 bases: TGTGCCAGCCGGGAGGTACAGTTCGGCACTGAAGCTTTCTTT.